This entry lists 11 T cell receptor beta chains sequenced from one sample in a study of blood T cells in healthy people across ages. A second roughly 6 to 11 cycle PCR used barcoded and J-beta primers. A single record per CDR3 protein comes from TCRdb applying MiXCR to the 5' RACE reads. In the table there are roughly 1,500,000 distinct CDR3 sequences, about 32% of which are singletons. Specimen: blood. The source of these receptors is a woman aged 30 to 39 in good health.

This clonotype was detected a few times. The V call is TRBV7-9, the J call TRBJ2-3; D is perhaps TRBD2 (6 bases). Germline loops: CDR1 SEHNR, CDR2 FQNEAQ (reference sequence). Trimming shortened V by 5 bases and J by 2 bases, and 11 bases separated the two germline ends. There are 14 residues in the CDR3. This chain's CDR3 is CASSPSGVTDTQYF. The CDR3, as DNA: TGTGCCAGCAGCCCTTCGGGGGTCACAGATACGCAGTATTTT.

The sample holds a few counts of this clonotype. The chain joins TRBV4-1 to TRBJ2-1; 8 nucleotides match TRBD2. V shed 0 bases, J shed 2 bases, and the junction held 6 bases outside the gene matches. This CDR3 has 17 amino acids. CDR1 MGHRA and CDR2 YSYEKL come from the germline V gene. The CDR3 region has the DNA TGCGCCAGCAGCCAAGAATCGATCGGGGGGGCCTACAATGAGCAGTTCTTC. It yields the protein CASSQESIGGAYNEQFF.

This clonotype was seen only once. The V and J genes are TRBV27 and TRBJ1-4; 7 bases agree with TRBD1. V trimming: 6 bases; J trimming: 8 bases; junction bases outside the gene matches: 9. Germline-derived CDR1 and CDR2 are MNHEY and SMNVEV (reference sequence). The CDR3 has 14 amino acids. The CDR3 sequence: CASRPADRAEKLFF. CDR3 nucleotide sequence: TGTGCCAGCAGGCCTGCCGACAGGGCGGAAAAACTGTTTTTT.

The genes are TRBV20-1 and TRBJ2-7; 11 bases fit TRBD2. CDR1 is DFQATT, CDR2 SNEGSKA, per germline (reference sequence). The CDR3 totals 15 residues. Trimming removed 5 bases from V and 5 bases from J; junction bases left unmatched: 11. The CDR3 is CSAALLAGVNDEQYF. The CDR3 DNA reads TGCAGTGCTGCTCTACTAGCGGGAGTCAATGACGAGCAGTACTTC.

This clonotype was observed a handful of times. J is TRBJ1-1 and V is TRBV6-5, with unresolved D. This CDR3 contains 12 residues. V dropped 10 bases and J dropped 5 bases, with 14 bases sitting between them. Germline V gene lookup returns CDR1 MNHEY and CDR2 SVGAGI. In DNA form, the CDR3 reads TGTGCCACCCATTTAGGGCCAACTGAAGCTTTCTTT. Its translation: CATHLGPTEAFF.

This clonotype occurred a few times. The rearrangement joins TRBV7-8 to TRBJ2-7; D uncertain. The length of the CDR3 is 13 residues. Deletions cut 5 bases from V and 2 bases from J, with 10 bases between. Germline loops: CDR1 SGHVS, CDR2 FQNEAQ. CDR3 sequence (DNA): TGTGCCAGCAGCCCCCGGTGGGCCTACGAGCAGTACTTC. Translated: CASSPRWAYEQYF.

Comment on this clonotype: A read error may be the cause here, since a much bigger clone is one base away. The V gene is TRBV29-1, the J gene TRBJ2-1; tentative D call: TRBD1 (6 bases). The CDR3 runs 15 residues. Germline CDR1 SQVTM, CDR2 ANQGSEA. The CDR3, as DNA: TGCAGCGCCGGGTTGTGGGGGCCGGCTTACAATGTGCAGTTCTTC. Protein: CSAGLWGPAYNVQFF.

DNA of the CDR3: TGTGCCAGCAGCAAAAGACCGCGGACAGGCGTTTACACCGAAGCTTTCTTT. The encoded protein is CASSKRPRTGVYTEAFF. This chain uses TRBV21-1 with TRBJ1-1; TRBD1, the table's D call, was not compared with the DNA. TRBV21-1 is marked as a pseudogene. The CDR3 contains 17 residues.

A remark on this clonotype: A much larger clone lies a single base off, so this may be a read error. CDR3 in amino acids: CSFRGEGQGASYNEQYF. In nucleotides, the CDR3 is TGCAGCTTTAGGGGGGAGGGGCAGGGGGCTTCCTACAATGAGCAGTACTTC. The chain has TRBV29-1 and TRBJ2-1; TRBD1 is a possible D gene (8 bases). The assigned J gene may be wrong: the sequence end matches TRBJ2-7 better. The CDR3 is made up of 17 amino acids. The germline V gene encodes CDR1 SQVTM and CDR2 ANQGSEA.

The table lists this clonotype with a few counts. This chain uses TRBV6-5 with TRBJ1-2; D possibly corresponds to TRBD1 (6 bases). Germline CDR1 and CDR2: MNHEY and SVGAGI. The ends were cut back, 7 bases at V and 1 base at J, with 16 bases in the middle. The CDR3 is made up of 15 amino acids. In nucleotides, the CDR3 is TGTGCCAGCACGATTCGAGGGGGAGTTAACTATGGCTACACCTTC. As protein: CASTIRGGVNYGYTF.

J is TRBJ1-6 and V is TRBV20-1, with D possibly matching TRBD1 (6 bases). The CDR3 loop spans 13 amino acids. Trimming pared 3 bases from V and 7 bases from J, leaving 10 bases between. CDR1 and CDR2 (germline): DFQATT, SNEGSKA (reference sequence). The CDR3 DNA reads TGCAGTGCTAGTACAGGGAAAAATTCACCCCTCCACTTT. Translating gives CSASTGKNSPLHF.